These 20 T cell receptor beta chains were sequenced from one sample in a study of blood T cell repertoires in COVID-19. Using immunoSEQ multiplex PCR, the repertoire was profiled, and TCRdb retains in-frame clones only, with some absent. Of 400,000 to 450,000 clones in the sample, approximately 90% were seen once. Sequencing used peripheral blood. The origin of the receptors is a woman aged 30 to 39 with active or convalescent COVID-19.

The rearrangement joins TRBV10-3 to TRBJ2-5, with D hard to call. In germline, CDR1 is ENHRY, CDR2 SYGVKD. Trimming stripped 0 bases from V and 1 base from J, with 18 bases between. The length of the CDR3 is 18 residues. DNA for the CDR3: TGTGCCATCAGTGAGTCGTTAGTAGTTCGTAGGAGCCAAGAGACCCAGTACTTC. Translation gives CAISESLVVRRSQETQYF.

This clone appeared a single time. V and J are TRBV6-5 and TRBJ2-7; D perhaps matches TRBD2 (6 bases). CDR3 length: 12 residues. V lost 11 bases to trimming and J lost 6 bases, with 17 bases between them. The germline CDR1 and CDR2 sequences are MNHEY and SVGAGI. The CDR3 is CAAGRAGPEQYF. Written as DNA, the CDR3 is TGTGCCGCCGGGCGGGCGGGGCCCGAGCAGTACTTC.

This clone was recorded once. This chain links TRBV7-9 with TRBJ2-1; TRBD2 matches 16 bases. The CDR3 consists of 19 residues. J gave up 0 bases and V 3 bases, and 5 bases lay outside the gene matches. Germline V gene lookup returns CDR1 SEHNR and CDR2 FQNEAQ (reference sequence). The CDR3 DNA reads as TGTGCCAGCAGCTTGGACGGGACTAGCGGGAGGGTCTCCTACAATGAGCAGTTCTTC. It encodes CASSLDGTSGRVSYNEQFF.

The V and J genes are TRBV3-1 (or the pseudogene TRBV3-2) and TRBJ2-3, with 12 nucleotides matching TRBD2. From germline, CDR1 is LGHDT and CDR2 YNNKEL (reference sequence). V was pared by 0 bases and J by 1 base, with 14 bases of the junction left unmatched. This CDR3 spans 21 amino acids. The CDR3 coding sequence is TGTGCCAGCAGCCAAGATCGGGAACTAGCGGGAGGAAGGGGCGGCACAGATACGCAGTATTTT. Its translation: CASSQDRELAGGRGGTDTQYF.

V is TRBV11-2 and J is TRBJ1-2; 10 nucleotides line up with TRBD1. V was pared by 4 bases and J by 4 bases, with 6 bases of the junction left unmatched. The CDR3 loop spans 15 amino acids. Per germline, CDR1 SGHAT and CDR2 FQNNGV. CDR3 DNA: TGTGCCAGCAGCTCGGGACAGGGGATTGCCTATGGCTACACCTTC. Protein product: CASSSGQGIAYGYTF.

The chain joins TRBV7-6 to TRBJ2-1, with 8 nucleotides matching TRBD1. The J segment lost 6 bases and the V segment lost 4 bases, leaving 11 bases of the junction unmatched. Germline CDR1 and CDR2: SGHVS and FNYEAQ. The CDR3 consists of 16 residues. Written as DNA, the CDR3 is TGTGCCAGCAGCTCGACGACAGGGGCGTTTAGCAATGAGCAGTTCTTC. Its protein product is CASSSTTGAFSNEQFF.

The CDR3 reads CASSLPPGHSISGNTIYF. The CDR3 DNA sequence: TGTGCCAGCAGCTTACCGCCCGGACACTCTATCTCTGGAAACACCATATATTTT. V is TRBV11-2 and J is TRBJ1-3, with D perhaps TRBD1 (5 bases). Germline-derived CDR1 and CDR2 are SGHAT and FQNNGV. The V end was cut by 2 bases, the J end by 0 bases, with 17 bases between. The CDR3 spans 18 residues.

The genes are TRBV25-1 and TRBJ1-1, with 8 bases matching TRBD1. The CDR3 loop spans 15 amino acids. The germline V gene has CDR1 MGHDK and CDR2 SYGVNS. The junction had 4 bases not matched to a gene; V was cut back by 3 bases and J by 1 base. For the CDR3, the DNA is TGTGCCAGCAGTGAGATCGGACAGGGGAACACTGAAGCTTTCTTT. Protein product: CASSEIGQGNTEAFF.

The V call is TRBV19, the J call TRBJ1-2, with D tentatively TRBD1 (5 bases). The CDR3 has 19 residues. The V end was cut by 6 bases, the J end by 0 bases, with 26 bases between. The germline V gene encodes CDR1 LNHDA and CDR2 SQIVND (reference sequence). The CDR3 DNA sequence: TGTGCCAGTAGAAATCCCGCGGGGCGGGCTACGAAGGCTAACTATGGCTACACCTTC. It codes for CASRNPAGRATKANYGYTF.

The CDR3 is CASSIVTENQPQHF. The CDR3 coding sequence is TGTGCCAGTAGTATAGTTACAGAAAATCAGCCCCAGCATTTT. The chain links TRBV19 to TRBJ1-5; no clear D gene. The CDR3 covers 14 residues. The germline V gene encodes CDR1 LNHDA and CDR2 SQIVND (reference sequence). V was cut by 1 base and J by 4 bases, with 8 bases left in between.

V and J are TRBV5-6 and TRBJ1-2; D is perhaps TRBD1 (5 bases). Germline-derived CDR1 and CDR2 are SGHDT and YYEEEE. This CDR3 spans 13 amino acids. Trimming pared 1 base from V and 7 bases from J, leaving 11 bases between. DNA for the CDR3: TGTGCCAGCAGCTTGAATGGGGCGCGTGGCTACACCTTC. Translation: CASSLNGARGYTF.

The chain is built from TRBV20-1 and TRBJ2-1; weak D call: TRBD2 (5 bases). V was cut by 5 bases and J by 10 bases, with 12 bases left in between. Germline V gene sequence: CDR1 DFQATT, CDR2 SNEGSKA (reference sequence). CDR3 length equals 11 residues. CDR3 sequence: CSAESGTEQFF. The CDR3 nucleotides are TGCAGTGCTGAAAGCGGCACGGAGCAGTTCTTC.

The chain employs TRBV30 and TRBJ1-6; the D is unclear. Germline V CDR1 and CDR2: GTSNPN, SVGIG (reference sequence). The V end was cut by 1 base, the J end by 5 bases, with 15 bases between. This CDR3 contains 16 residues. Here the CDR3 DNA reads TGTGCCTGGAGTGGGGCGAGGAGGTTCCATAATTCACCCCTCCACTTT. Translation gives CAWSGARRFHNSPLHF.

V is TRBV10-2 and J is TRBJ1-4; D gene ambiguous. V was pared by 10 bases and J by 1 base, with 16 bases between. The CDR3 has 15 amino acids. Germline lookup yields CDR1 WSHSY and CDR2 SAAADI. CDR3 bases: TGCGCCACCTTGAAGCAGCGGGTAACTAATGAAAAACTGTTTTTT. It yields the protein CATLKQRVTNEKLFF.

The rearrangement joins TRBV5-1 to TRBJ2-7; D is perhaps TRBD1 (7 bases). CDR1 and CDR2 from the germline V gene are SGHRS and YFSETQ. This CDR3 is built from 14 residues. V lost 4 bases to trimming and J lost 1 base, with 12 bases between them. The CDR3 loop reads CASSGGGGSYEQYF. The CDR3 region has the DNA TGCGCCAGCAGCGGAGGGGGCGGTTCCTACGAGCAGTACTTC. The complete variable domain, with remaining parts taken from reference TRBV5-1 and TRBJ2-7, reads KAGVTQTPRYLIKTRGQQVTLSCSPISGHRSVSWYQQTPGQGLQFLFEYFSETQRNKGNFPGRFSGRQFSNSRSEMNVSTLELGDSALYLCASSGGGGSYEQYFGPGTRLTVT.

The V and J genes are TRBV10-3 and TRBJ1-1, with 9 bases matching TRBD1. J lost 4 bases, V lost 2 bases, and 2 bases had no gene match. The CDR3 totals 14 residues. The germline CDR1 and CDR2 sequences are ENHRY and SYGVKD. Here the CDR3 reads CAISEGTGITEAFF. DNA of the CDR3: TGTGCCATCAGTGAGGGGACAGGGATCACTGAAGCTTTCTTT.

The chain uses TRBV5-4 and TRBJ1-1; 10 nucleotides align to TRBD1. The CDR3 is 16 residues long. The V gene's germline CDR1 is SGHNT and CDR2 YYREEE (reference sequence). The trim removed 4 bases at V and 1 base at J, leaving 7 bases unmatched. CDR3: CASSRQGAKANTEAFF. The CDR3 nucleotides are TGTGCCAGCAGCCGACAGGGGGCGAAGGCGAACACTGAAGCTTTCTTT.

The genes are TRBV4-1 and TRBJ2-1; D is perhaps TRBD2 (5 bases). Trimming stripped 5 bases from V and 12 bases from J, with 14 bases between. CDR1 MGHRA and CDR2 YSYEKL come from the germline V gene. CDR3 length equals 12 residues. This chain's CDR3 is CASSFARDAQFF. Written as DNA, the CDR3 is TGCGCCAGCAGCTTTGCCCGGGATGCGCAGTTCTTC.

This chain links TRBV6-5 with TRBJ1-2; no reliable D call. The CDR3 extends over 13 amino acids. Trimming left V 2 bases short and J 5 bases short, with 9 bases between. Looked up from germline, CDR1 is MNHEY and CDR2 is SVGAGI. As DNA, the CDR3 is TGTGCCAGCAGTTACGAAAGCTCATATGGCTACACCTTC. Amino acid sequence: CASSYESSYGYTF.

The J gene is TRBJ2-4, the V gene TRBV20-1; the D gene is possibly TRBD2 (5 bases). The germline gives CDR1 DFQATT, CDR2 SNEGSKA (reference sequence). The V end lost 1 base, the J end lost 10 bases, and 8 bases lay between the germline ends. The CDR3 spans 11 residues. As DNA, the CDR3 is TGCAGTGCTAGAGTCCGCGGGATTCAGTACTTC. This translates into CSARVRGIQYF.